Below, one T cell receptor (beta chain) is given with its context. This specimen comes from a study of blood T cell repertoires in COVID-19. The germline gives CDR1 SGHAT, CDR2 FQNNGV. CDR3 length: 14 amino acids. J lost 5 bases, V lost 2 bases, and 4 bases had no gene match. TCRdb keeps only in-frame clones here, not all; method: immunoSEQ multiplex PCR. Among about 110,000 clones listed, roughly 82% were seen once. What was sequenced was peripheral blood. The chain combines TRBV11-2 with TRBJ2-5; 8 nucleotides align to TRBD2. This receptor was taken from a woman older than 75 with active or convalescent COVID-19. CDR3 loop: CASSLSGGGETQYF. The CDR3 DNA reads TGTGCCAGCAGCTTATCGGGAGGGGGGGAGACCCAGTACTTC. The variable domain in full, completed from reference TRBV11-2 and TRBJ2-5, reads EAGVAQSPRYKIIEKRQSVAFWCNPISGHATLYWYQQILGQGPKLLIQFQNNGVVDDSQLPKDRFSAERLKGVDSTLKIQPAKLEDSAVYLCASSLSGGGETQYFGPGTRLLVL.